This T cell receptor (beta chain) was sequenced during a study of shared clonotypes between healthy human individuals. Study information: Each donor contributed plates that comprised three CD4 naive, three CD4 memory, two CD8 naive and one CD8 memory. Study observations and caveats: Clonotypes not shared had lower generation probabilities than those common to all four donors. Sample collection involved blood only; tissue repertoires are likely different.

About this clone itself: Its antigen remains unidentified.

V dropped 5 bases and J dropped 0 bases, with 9 bases sitting between them. This CDR3 is built from 13 residues. Germline-derived CDR1 and CDR2 are SGHNT and YYREEE (reference sequence). Clones were sequenced by immunoSEQ multiplex PCR, and TCRdb holds only the in-frame ones, with some missing. The table has 1 million to 1.3 million clones, 70% to 80% seen once; the top ten hold roughly 0.57%. The study enrolled healthy HIV-negative adults without recent acute infections or vaccinations as donors. The rearrangement links TRBV5-4 to TRBJ2-7; D may be TRBD1 (6 bases). Sequenced material: memory CD4+ T cells from PBMCs. Stated subset: CD45RA-negative fraction. This TCR was recovered from a man aged 18 to 29 in good health. Some clones in this sample may be carry-over from other donors' samples. The CDR3 DNA follows: TGTGCCAGCAGGCGACAGGACTCCTACGAGCAGTACTTC. This translates into CASRRQDSYEQYF.